One sample yielded the 32 T cell receptor beta chains listed below, sequenced in a study of blood T cell repertoires in COVID-19. This table comes from immunoSEQ multiplex PCR, and its TCRdb copy is limited to in-frame clones, with some not included. The repertoire holds just over 95,000 clones, around 81% seen once, with roughly 4% in the top ten. Source material: peripheral blood. These receptors all come from a man in his fifties or sixties with acute or convalescent COVID-19.

The rearrangement joins TRBV5-6 to TRBJ2-1, with D possibly TRBD1 on 5 matching bases. In germline, CDR1 is SGHDT, CDR2 YYEEEE. CDR3 length: 14 amino acids. Trimming took 4 bases from V and 6 from J, leaving 14 bases between them. CDR3 residues: CASSPQAGFNEQFF. In DNA, the CDR3 is TGTGCCAGCAGCCCTCAGGCAGGGTTCAATGAGCAGTTCTTC.

A few counts support this clone. The chain couples TRBV5-1 to TRBJ1-2; unclear D gene. Looked up from germline, CDR1 is SGHRS and CDR2 is YFSETQ. V lost 4 bases to trimming and J lost 4 bases, with 11 bases between them. The CDR3 is made up of 13 amino acids. CDR3 DNA sequence: TGCGCCAGCAGCCTCACTCCTGGCTATGGCTACACCTTC. This codes for CASSLTPGYGYTF.

This chain uses TRBV6-5 with TRBJ2-7; D not certain. This CDR3 has 16 residues. The germline gives CDR1 MNHEY, CDR2 SVGAGI. The ends were cut back, 4 bases at V and 0 bases at J, with 16 bases in the middle. The CDR3 reads CASSSFTPRSSYEQYF. In DNA form, the CDR3 reads TGTGCCAGCAGTTCCTTCACACCTAGGAGCTCCTACGAGCAGTACTTC.

The rearrangement links TRBV4-1 to TRBJ1-5; 9 bases are shared with TRBD1. Germline values: CDR1 MGHRA, CDR2 YSYEKL. This CDR3 region has 18 residues. The trim removed 0 bases at V and 4 bases at J, leaving 10 bases unmatched. CDR3 DNA: TGCGCCAGCAGCCAAGAGGGTACAGGACAGGGGAAAAATCAGCCCCAGCATTTT. It codes for CASSQEGTGQGKNQPQHF.

This clone has only a few counts. This sequence joins TRBV5-1 and TRBJ2-7, with D maybe TRBD2 (6 bases). This CDR3 has 14 residues. Germline assignment: CDR1 SGHRS and CDR2 YFSETQ. With 3 bases removed from V and 4 bases from J, the gap between germline ends came to 14 bases. CDR3 region: CASSSSGGVYEQYV. DNA for the CDR3: TGCGCCAGCAGCTCGTCAGGCGGGGTTTACGAGCAGTACGTC.

CDR3: CASSEQGANYGYTF. CDR3 bases: TGTGCCAGCAGTGAACAGGGGGCGAACTATGGCTACACCTTC. The chain uses TRBV2 and TRBJ1-2; 8 bases map to TRBD1. The CDR3 extends over 14 amino acids. CDR1 SNHLY and CDR2 FYNNEI come from the germline V gene. The V gene end was trimmed by 2 bases and the J gene end by 2 bases; junction bases not matched to a gene: 1.

The V gene is TRBV10-2, the J gene TRBJ1-1; 7 bases are shared with TRBD1. The CDR3 is made up of 13 amino acids. After removal of 7 bases from V and 4 bases from J, the junction contained 6 bases not matched to a gene. Germline V CDR1 and CDR2: WSHSY, SAAADI. The CDR3 DNA follows: TGCGCCAGCACTAGGGCAGGGGGCACTGAAGCTTTCTTT. Translated, it gives CASTRAGGTEAFF.

This chain links TRBV6-5 with TRBJ2-3, with 10 bases lining up with TRBD2. This CDR3 comprises 15 residues. CDR1 is MNHEY, CDR2 SVGAGI, per germline. With V trimmed by 0 bases and J by 4 bases, 1 base remained unmatched. The CDR3 here is CASSYSGTSADTQYF. In DNA, the CDR3 is TGTGCCAGCAGTTACTCCGGGACTAGCGCAGATACGCAGTATTTT.

This clone was detected once. The CDR3 coding sequence is TGCGCCAGCAGCCAAGGACAGGGGGCCTATGGCTACACCTTC. This encodes CASSQGQGAYGYTF. The chain links TRBV5-1 to TRBJ1-2; TRBD1 aligns across 11 bases. There are 14 residues in the CDR3. In germline, CDR1 is SGHRS, CDR2 YFSETQ. Trimming removed 4 bases from V and 4 bases from J; junction bases left unmatched: 3. Full variable domain (rest looked up from reference TRBV5-1 and TRBJ1-2): KAGVTQTPRYLIKTRGQQVTLSCSPISGHRSVSWYQQTPGQGLQFLFEYFSETQRNKGNFPGRFSGRQFSNSRSEMNVSTLELGDSALYLCASSQGQGAYGYTFGSGTRLTVV.

This clone turned up a few times. The chain links TRBV11-3 to TRBJ2-1, with TRBD1 matching 10 bases. Per germline, CDR1 SGHNT and CDR2 YENEEA. V trimming: 3 bases; J trimming: 4 bases; junction bases outside the gene matches: 3. CDR3 length: 15 residues. The CDR3 spells CASSFRGQGYNEQFF. The CDR3 DNA is TGTGCCAGCAGCTTCCGGGGACAGGGGTACAATGAGCAGTTCTTC.

J is TRBJ1-1 and V is TRBV3-1 (or the pseudogene TRBV3-2); 8 nucleotides align to TRBD1. Germline CDR1 and CDR2: LGHDT and YNNKEL (reference sequence). The CDR3 totals 14 residues. Trimming cost V 4 bases and J 4 bases; bases outside gene matches: 5. CDR3 sequence (DNA): TGTGCCAGCAGCCCGGACAGGGAGGGCACTGAAGCTTTCTTT. Translating it yields CASSPDREGTEAFF.

The CDR3 DNA follows: TGTGCCAGCAGCCAAGCCGGCGGTTCCTACGAGCAGTACGTC. This gives the protein CASSQAGGSYEQYV. The chain recombines TRBV3-1 (or the pseudogene TRBV3-2) with TRBJ2-7; unclear D gene. V lost 1 base and J lost 1, with 8 bases in between. The CDR3 has 14 residues. Germline V gene sequence: CDR1 LGHDT, CDR2 YNNKEL (reference sequence).

The genes are TRBV7-2 and TRBJ1-6, with a tentative D call TRBD1 (5 bases). CDR3 length equals 14 residues. V was cut by 8 bases and J by 0 bases, with 8 bases left in between. Germline CDR1 and CDR2: SGHTA and FQGNSA. As DNA, the CDR3 is TGTGCCAGCCACAGGAGCTCCTATAATTCACCCCTCCACTTT. Translation gives CASHRSSYNSPLHF.

The genes are TRBV28 and TRBJ2-1; D may be TRBD2 (6 bases). Germline lookup yields CDR1 MDHEN and CDR2 SYDVKM. This CDR3 has 15 residues. V lost 2 bases and J 0 bases, leaving 8 bases between the germline ends. CDR3 sequence reads: CASSLPGSSYNEQFF. The DNA for the CDR3 is TGTGCCAGCAGTTTACCCGGGAGCTCCTACAATGAGCAGTTCTTC.

V usage is TRBV3-1 (or the pseudogene TRBV3-2) and J usage is TRBJ1-2; no reliable D call. This CDR3 spans 14 amino acids. Germline V gene sequence: CDR1 LGHDT, CDR2 YNNKEL (reference sequence). V lost 4 bases, J lost 2 bases, and 11 bases lay in between. CDR3 protein: CASSLGVPNYGYTF. In DNA form, the CDR3 reads TGTGCCAGCAGCCTAGGAGTGCCGAACTATGGCTACACCTTC.

The rearrangement uses TRBV6-5 and TRBJ1-2; 10 bases match TRBD1. V lost 6 bases to trimming and J lost 8 bases; unmatched junction nucleotides: 6. The CDR3 runs 13 residues. Germline CDR1 is MNHEY and CDR2 is SVGAGI. The CDR3 reads CASSVDRGFGYTF. The CDR3 coding sequence is TGTGCCAGCAGCGTGGACAGGGGGTTCGGCTACACCTTC.

This CDR3 reads CASSSSTGELFF. The CDR3 region has the DNA TGCGCCAGCAGCTCTAGCACCGGGGAGCTGTTTTTT. This chain connects TRBV4-1 to TRBJ2-2; D is unresolved. This CDR3 contains 12 residues. CDR1 is MGHRA, CDR2 YSYEKL, per germline. The V gene lost 5 bases and the J gene lost 4 bases, with 5 bases spanning the gap.

The rearrangement links TRBV25-1 to TRBJ1-2; possibly TRBD1 for D (6 bases). This CDR3 has 14 amino acids. CDR1 and CDR2 (germline): MGHDK, SYGVNS. The ends were cut back, 1 base at V and 9 bases at J, with 15 bases in the middle. This CDR3 is CASSESDRLVRYTF. In nucleotides, the CDR3 is TGTGCCAGCAGTGAATCCGACAGGCTTGTCCGCTACACCTTC.

The chain combines TRBV11-2 with TRBJ1-2; D not certain. V lost 2 bases and J lost 2, with 6 bases in between. Germline assignment: CDR1 SGHAT and CDR2 FQNNGV. CDR3 size: 13 residues. The CDR3, as DNA: TGTGCCAGCAGCTTAACTGTGAACTATGGCTACACCTTC. Amino acids: CASSLTVNYGYTF. Full variable domain (remainder filled in from reference TRBV11-2 and TRBJ1-2): EAGVAQSPRYKIIEKRQSVAFWCNPISGHATLYWYQQILGQGPKLLIQFQNNGVVDDSQLPKDRFSAERLKGVDSTLKIQPAKLEDSAVYLCASSLTVNYGYTFGSGTRLTVV.

The chain combines TRBV9 with TRBJ1-5; D is perhaps TRBD1 (6 bases). Trimming removed 4 bases at V and 5 bases at J, with 16 bases between. In germline, CDR1 is SGDLS, CDR2 YYNGEE. This CDR3 comprises 15 residues. The CDR3 DNA reads as TGTGCCAGCAGCACAGGCGGGGGGCGGGATCAGCCCCAGCATTTT. It translates to CASSTGGGRDQPQHF.

V and J are TRBV27 and TRBJ1-2; 8 bases fit TRBD1. CDR3 length equals 12 residues. Looked up from germline, CDR1 is MNHEY and CDR2 is SMNVEV (reference sequence). Unmatched junction bases numbered 1, after V lost 4 bases and J lost 6 bases. In nucleotides, the CDR3 is TGTGCCAGCAGTTCAGGGGGCCATGGCTACACCTTC. Translating it yields CASSSGGHGYTF.

The V and J genes are TRBV6-6 and TRBJ2-1; weak D call: TRBD2 (5 bases). CDR1 and CDR2 (germline): MNHNY, SVGAGI (reference sequence). The CDR3 loop spans 13 amino acids. With 2 bases removed from V and 8 bases from J, the gap between germline ends came to 10 bases. The CDR3 reads CASSYPTEDEQFF. CDR3 DNA: TGTGCCAGCAGTTACCCCACGGAGGATGAGCAGTTCTTC.

The chain has TRBV19 and TRBJ1-5; TRBD1 is a possible D gene (5 bases). The CDR3 spans 17 residues. The V gene's germline CDR1 is LNHDA and CDR2 SQIVND (reference sequence). The V gene lost 3 bases and the J gene lost 0 bases, with 15 bases spanning the gap. The CDR3: CASSMVGGGYSNQPQHF. In DNA form, the CDR3 reads TGTGCCAGTAGTATGGTGGGGGGGGGATATAGCAATCAGCCCCAGCATTTT. Supplemented by reference TRBV19 and TRBJ1-5, the full variable domain reads DGGITQSPKYLFRKEGQNVTLSCEQNLNHDAMYWYRQDPGQGLRLIYYSQIVNDFQKGDIAEGYSVSREKKESFPLTVTSAQKNPTAFYLCASSMVGGGYSNQPQHFGDGTRLSIL.

This chain connects TRBV29-1 to TRBJ2-5, with D possibly being TRBD2 (5 bases). There are 12 residues in the CDR3. Trimming stripped 2 bases from V and 9 bases from J, with 13 bases between. The germline gives CDR1 SQVTM, CDR2 ANQGSEA. The CDR3 sequence: CSVEYGVSAQYF. CDR3 DNA sequence: TGCAGCGTTGAATACGGGGTTTCGGCCCAGTACTTC.

V and J are TRBV18 and TRBJ2-3; no firm D call. The germline V gene encodes CDR1 KGHSH and CDR2 LQKENI. The V end was cut by 4 bases, the J end by 1 base, with 9 bases between. The CDR3 length is 14 residues. CDR3 region: CASSRAPGTDTQYF. The CDR3 nucleotides read TGTGCCAGCTCACGGGCCCCTGGCACAGATACGCAGTATTTT.

J is TRBJ2-5 and V is TRBV4-1; 10 bases agree with TRBD1. The CDR3 is 12 residues long. The J segment lost 10 bases and the V segment lost 4 bases, leaving 3 bases of the junction unmatched. CDR1 and CDR2 from the germline V gene are MGHRA and YSYEKL. The CDR3 DNA reads TGCGCCAGCAGCCGGACAGGGGGTATCCAGTACTTC. Its protein is CASSRTGGIQYF.

This chain uses TRBV29-1 with TRBJ1-2; no clear D. Looked up from germline, CDR1 is SQVTM and CDR2 is ANQGSEA. This CDR3 is built from 11 residues. Trimming removed 4 bases at V and 2 bases at J, with 5 bases between. CDR3 loop: CSVVLNYGYTF. CDR3 coding DNA: TGCAGCGTTGTACTCAACTATGGCTACACCTTC. The full variable domain, rest sourced from reference TRBV29-1 and TRBJ1-2, is SAVISQKPSRDICQRGTSLTIQCQVDSQVTMMFWYRQQPGQSLTLIATANQGSEATYESGFVIDKFPISRPNLTFSTLTVSNMSPEDSSIYLCSVVLNYGYTFGSGTRLTVV.

V and J are TRBV7-9 and TRBJ2-3, with 13 bases lining up with TRBD2. This CDR3 region has 17 residues. Germline V gene sequence: CDR1 SEHNR, CDR2 FQNEAQ (reference sequence). V was pared by 3 bases and J by 2 bases, with 5 bases of the junction left unmatched. CDR3 sequence (DNA): TGTGCCAGCAGCTTCCCGGGACTAGCGGGACCCACAGATACGCAGTATTTT. Its translation: CASSFPGLAGPTDTQYF.

This clone was counted once. The genes are TRBV10-1 and TRBJ2-3, with D possibly TRBD2 on 5 matching bases. Trimming removed 0 bases from V and 3 bases from J, with 7 bases in between. Looked up from germline, CDR1 is WNHNN and CDR2 is SYGVQD (reference sequence). This CDR3 region has 14 residues. The CDR3 sequence: CASSESGATDTQYF. DNA of the CDR3: TGCGCCAGCAGTGAGTCGGGAGCGACAGATACGCAGTATTTT.

The rearrangement links TRBV2 to TRBJ1-6, with 9 bases lining up with TRBD1. CDR1 and CDR2 from the germline V gene are SNHLY and FYNNEI. The CDR3 contains 13 residues. V trimming: 4 bases; J trimming: 8 bases; junction bases outside the gene matches: 0. CDR3 nucleotides: TGTGCCAGCAGTGGACAGGGGGATTCACCCCTCCACTTT. Translated: CASSGQGDSPLHF.

CDR3 bases: TGTGCCAGCATCATTACAGAGAGCTCCTACAATGAGCAGTTCTTC. Protein sequence: CASIITESSYNEQFF. The chain recombines TRBV7-2 with TRBJ2-1; D gene ambiguous. The CDR3 is made up of 15 amino acids. Trimming pared 7 bases from V and 0 bases from J, leaving 13 bases between. Germline V gene data show CDR1 as SGHTA and CDR2 as FQGNSA. The whole variable domain, filled in from reference TRBV7-2 and TRBJ2-1, reads GAGVSQSPSNKVTEKGKDVELRCDPISGHTALYWYRQSLGQGLEFLIYFQGNSAPDKSGLPSDRFSAERTGGSVSTLTIQRTQQEDSAVYLCASIITESSYNEQFFGPGTRLTVL.

This clone was observed at least ten times. This rearrangement joins TRBV27 to TRBJ1-1; TRBD1 agrees at 9 bases. The CDR3 is 14 amino acids. Germline assignment: CDR1 MNHEY and CDR2 SMNVEV (reference sequence). The V and J ends lost 6 bases and 3 bases, in that order; junction bases with no gene match: 5. The CDR3 DNA sequence: TGTGCCAGCAGGACAGGGGGTCGGGACACTGAAGCTTTCTTT. Its protein is CASRTGGRDTEAFF.